The present TCR beta chain was sequenced within a study of technical replicates of blood from a handful of donors (dated by TCRdb to the late 2010s). This clone was counted once. The target of this receptor is not known. Base qualities are missing; no much larger clone stands one base away. Library method: the immunoSEQ multiplex PCR assay. TCRdb stores this immuneACCESS table with in-frame sequences only. Part of the clones is absent; in the studies checked, under half of the shortfall reflects unresolved V genes, and no reason is known for the rest. This sample holds fewer than 90,000 clones; 94% were observed only once. The ten largest clones capture roughly 0.4% of the sample. The junction shows trimming of 1 base on V and 4 bases on J, plus 8 bases between the germline ends. The CDR3 covers 15 residues, taking in both the cysteine and the phenylalanine. The retained sequence is limited to the CDR3, 45 bases, with the frame set at the first base. From a lookup of the germline V gene, CDR1 and CDR2 are LGHNA and YSLEER.

The rearranged segments are TRBV4-3 and TRBJ2-6; too little of a D gene remains to name it. The receptor's source is a human donor in good health. The sequencing input was T cells isolated from PBMCs. The nucleotides are TGCGCCAGCAGCCAAGTGCACTCCGGGGCCAACGTCCTGACTTTC. This encodes CASSQVHSGANVLTF.